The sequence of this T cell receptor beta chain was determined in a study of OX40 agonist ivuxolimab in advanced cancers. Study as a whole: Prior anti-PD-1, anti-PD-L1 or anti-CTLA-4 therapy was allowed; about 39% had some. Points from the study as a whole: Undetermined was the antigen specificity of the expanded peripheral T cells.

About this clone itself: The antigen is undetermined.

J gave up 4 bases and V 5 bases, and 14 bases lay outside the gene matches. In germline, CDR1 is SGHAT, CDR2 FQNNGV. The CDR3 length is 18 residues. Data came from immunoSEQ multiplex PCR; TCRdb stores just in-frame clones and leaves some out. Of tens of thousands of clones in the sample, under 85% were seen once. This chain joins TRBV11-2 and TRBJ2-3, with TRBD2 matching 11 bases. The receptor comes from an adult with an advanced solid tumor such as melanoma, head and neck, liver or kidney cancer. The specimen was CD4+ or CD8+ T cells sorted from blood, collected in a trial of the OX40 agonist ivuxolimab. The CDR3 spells CASSLLAGGFTGADTQYF. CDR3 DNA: TGTGCCAGCAGCCTCCTAGCGGGGGGATTTACTGGCGCAGATACGCAGTATTTT.